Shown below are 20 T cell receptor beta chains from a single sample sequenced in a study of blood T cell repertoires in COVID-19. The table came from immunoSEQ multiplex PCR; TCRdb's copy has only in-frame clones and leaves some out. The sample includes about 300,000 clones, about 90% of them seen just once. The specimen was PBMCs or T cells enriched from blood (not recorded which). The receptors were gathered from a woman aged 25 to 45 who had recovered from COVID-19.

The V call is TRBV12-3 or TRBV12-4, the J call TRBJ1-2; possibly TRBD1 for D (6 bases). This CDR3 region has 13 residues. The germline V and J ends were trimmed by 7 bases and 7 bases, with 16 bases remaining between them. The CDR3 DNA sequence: TGTGCCAGCACGAATCCAGGGGTACGTGGCTACACCTTC. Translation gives CASTNPGVRGYTF.

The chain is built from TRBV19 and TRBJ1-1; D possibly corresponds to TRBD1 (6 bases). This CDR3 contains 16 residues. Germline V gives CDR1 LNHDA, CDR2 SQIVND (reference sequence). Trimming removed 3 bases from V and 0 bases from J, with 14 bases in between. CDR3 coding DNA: TGTGCCAGTAGTATTTATGGACAGTCTTTGAACACTGAAGCTTTCTTT. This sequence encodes CASSIYGQSLNTEAFF.

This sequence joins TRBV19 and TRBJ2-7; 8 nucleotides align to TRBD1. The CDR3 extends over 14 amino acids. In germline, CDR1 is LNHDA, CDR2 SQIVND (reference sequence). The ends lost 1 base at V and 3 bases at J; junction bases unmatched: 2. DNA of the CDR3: TGTGCCAGTAGTATAGCAGGGGGCAGCTACGAGCAGTACTTC. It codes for CASSIAGGSYEQYF.

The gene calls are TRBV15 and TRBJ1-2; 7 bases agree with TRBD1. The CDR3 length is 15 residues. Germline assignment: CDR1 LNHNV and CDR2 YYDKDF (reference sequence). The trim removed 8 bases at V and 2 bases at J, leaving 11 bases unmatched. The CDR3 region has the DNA TGTGCCACCTTCCCGGAAAGGGGGCTCAACTATGGCTACACCTTC. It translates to CATFPERGLNYGYTF.

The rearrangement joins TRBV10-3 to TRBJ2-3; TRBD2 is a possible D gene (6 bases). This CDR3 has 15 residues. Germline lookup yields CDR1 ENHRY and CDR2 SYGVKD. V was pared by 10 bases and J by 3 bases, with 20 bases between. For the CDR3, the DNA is TGTGCCACCAGCCCTGGGGAGGTTAGAACAGATACGCAGTATTTT. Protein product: CATSPGEVRTDTQYF.

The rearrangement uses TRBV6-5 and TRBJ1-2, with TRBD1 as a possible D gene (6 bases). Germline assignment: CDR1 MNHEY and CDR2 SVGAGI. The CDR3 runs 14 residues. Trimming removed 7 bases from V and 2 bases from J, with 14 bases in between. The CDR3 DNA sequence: TGTGCCAGCAATACCTTGGGACACAACTATGGCTACACCTTC. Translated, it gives CASNTLGHNYGYTF.

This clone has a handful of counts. CDR3 coding DNA: TGTGCCAGTAGTAAGACAGGGGGCCCGAACACTGAAGCTTTCTTT. As protein: CASSKTGGPNTEAFF. The gene calls are TRBV19 and TRBJ1-1; 10 bases map to TRBD1. The CDR3 covers 15 residues. The germline CDR1 and CDR2 sequences are LNHDA and SQIVND (reference sequence). With 4 bases clipped from V and 1 base from J, the junction kept 3 bases outside the gene matches. Based on the CDR3 plus reference TRBV19 and TRBJ1-1, the full variable domain is DGGITQSPKYLFRKEGQNVTLSCEQNLNHDAMYWYRQDPGQGLRLIYYSQIVNDFQKGDIAEGYSVSREKKESFPLTVTSAQKNPTAFYLCASSKTGGPNTEAFFGQGTRLTVV.

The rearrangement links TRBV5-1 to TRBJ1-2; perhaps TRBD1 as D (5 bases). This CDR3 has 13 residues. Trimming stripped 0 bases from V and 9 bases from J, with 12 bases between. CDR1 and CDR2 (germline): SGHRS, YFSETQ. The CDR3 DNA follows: TGCGCCAGCAGCTTGGCAGGGATAGAGAGCTACACCTTC. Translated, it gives CASSLAGIESYTF. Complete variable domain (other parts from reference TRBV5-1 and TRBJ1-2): KAGVTQTPRYLIKTRGQQVTLSCSPISGHRSVSWYQQTPGQGLQFLFEYFSETQRNKGNFPGRFSGRQFSNSRSEMNVSTLELGDSALYLCASSLAGIESYTFGSGTRLTVV.

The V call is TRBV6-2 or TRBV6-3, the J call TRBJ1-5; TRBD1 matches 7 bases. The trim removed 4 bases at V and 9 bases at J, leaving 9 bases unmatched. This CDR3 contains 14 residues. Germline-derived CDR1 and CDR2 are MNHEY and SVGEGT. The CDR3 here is CASSSRQGAWPQHF. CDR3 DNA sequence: TGTGCCAGCAGTTCCCGACAGGGCGCTTGGCCCCAGCATTTT.

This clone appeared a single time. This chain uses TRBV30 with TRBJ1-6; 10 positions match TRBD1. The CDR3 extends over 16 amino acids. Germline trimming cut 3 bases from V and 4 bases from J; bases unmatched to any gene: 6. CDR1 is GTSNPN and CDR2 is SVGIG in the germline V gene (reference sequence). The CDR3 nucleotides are TGTGCCTGGAGCGCGGGACAGGGGAATTATAATTCACCCCTCCACTTT. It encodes CAWSAGQGNYNSPLHF.

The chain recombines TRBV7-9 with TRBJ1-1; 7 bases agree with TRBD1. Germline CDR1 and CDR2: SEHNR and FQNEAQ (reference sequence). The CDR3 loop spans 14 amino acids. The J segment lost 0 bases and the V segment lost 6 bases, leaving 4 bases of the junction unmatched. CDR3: CASSSGTVNTEAFF. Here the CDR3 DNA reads TGTGCCAGCAGTTCCGGGACAGTGAACACTGAAGCTTTCTTT.

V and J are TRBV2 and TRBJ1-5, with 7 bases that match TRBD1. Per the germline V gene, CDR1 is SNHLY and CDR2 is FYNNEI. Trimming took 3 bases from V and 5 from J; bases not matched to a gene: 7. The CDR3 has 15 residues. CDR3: CASSDDRVLDQPQHF. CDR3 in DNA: TGTGCCAGCAGTGACGACAGGGTTTTGGATCAGCCCCAGCATTTT.

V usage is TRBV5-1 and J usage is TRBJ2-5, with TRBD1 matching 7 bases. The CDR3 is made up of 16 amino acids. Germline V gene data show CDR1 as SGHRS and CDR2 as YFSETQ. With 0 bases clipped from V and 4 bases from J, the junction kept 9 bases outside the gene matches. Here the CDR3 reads CASSLEGGLGGETQYF. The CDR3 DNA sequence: TGCGCCAGCAGCTTGGAAGGGGGCCTAGGTGGAGAGACCCAGTACTTC.

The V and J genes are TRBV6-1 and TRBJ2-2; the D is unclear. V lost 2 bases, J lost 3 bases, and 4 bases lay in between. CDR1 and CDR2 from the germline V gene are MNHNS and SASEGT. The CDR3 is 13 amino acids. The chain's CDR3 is CASSERDTGELFF. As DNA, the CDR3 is TGTGCCAGCAGTGAAAGAGACACCGGGGAGCTGTTTTTT.

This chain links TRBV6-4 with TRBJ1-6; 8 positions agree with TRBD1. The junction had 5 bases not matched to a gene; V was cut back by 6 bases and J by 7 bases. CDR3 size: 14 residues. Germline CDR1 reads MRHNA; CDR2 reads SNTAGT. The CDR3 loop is CASSLTGENSPLHF. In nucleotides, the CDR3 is TGTGCCAGCAGCCTGACAGGGGAGAATTCACCCCTCCACTTT.

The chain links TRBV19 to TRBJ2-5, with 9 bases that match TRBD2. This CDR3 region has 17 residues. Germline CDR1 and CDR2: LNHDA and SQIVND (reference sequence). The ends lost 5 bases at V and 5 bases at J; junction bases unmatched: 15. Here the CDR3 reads CASSPPRGTSPWETQYF. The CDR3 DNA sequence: TGTGCCAGTAGTCCTCCAAGGGGGACTAGCCCATGGGAGACCCAGTACTTC.

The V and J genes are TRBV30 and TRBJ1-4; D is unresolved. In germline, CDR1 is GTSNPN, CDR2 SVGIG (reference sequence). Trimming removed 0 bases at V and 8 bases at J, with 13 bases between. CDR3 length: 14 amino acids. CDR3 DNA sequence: TGTGCCTGGAGTGTACTCGGGAAGGCGGAAAAACTGTTTTTT. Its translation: CAWSVLGKAEKLFF.

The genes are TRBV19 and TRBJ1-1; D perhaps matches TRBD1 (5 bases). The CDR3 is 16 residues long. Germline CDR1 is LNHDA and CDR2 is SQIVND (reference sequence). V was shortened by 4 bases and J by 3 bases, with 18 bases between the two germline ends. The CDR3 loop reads CASSRMGWQGDTEAFF. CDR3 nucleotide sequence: TGTGCCAGTAGTAGGATGGGATGGCAGGGTGACACTGAAGCTTTCTTT. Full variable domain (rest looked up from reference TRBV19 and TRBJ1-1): DGGITQSPKYLFRKEGQNVTLSCEQNLNHDAMYWYRQDPGQGLRLIYYSQIVNDFQKGDIAEGYSVSREKKESFPLTVTSAQKNPTAFYLCASSRMGWQGDTEAFFGQGTRLTVV.

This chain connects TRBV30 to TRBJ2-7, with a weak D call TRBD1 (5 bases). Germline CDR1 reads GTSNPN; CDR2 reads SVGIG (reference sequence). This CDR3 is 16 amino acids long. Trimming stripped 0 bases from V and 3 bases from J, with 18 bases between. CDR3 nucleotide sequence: TGTGCCTGGAGTGTACTCTCCAAAGGGGATGGCTACGAGCAGTACTTC. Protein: CAWSVLSKGDGYEQYF. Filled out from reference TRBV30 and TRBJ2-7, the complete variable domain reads SQTIHQWPATLVQPVGSPLSLECTVEGTSNPNLYWYRQAAGRGLQLLFYSVGIGQISSEVPQNLSASRPQDRQFILSSKKLLLSDSGFYLCAWSVLSKGDGYEQYFGPGTRLTVT.

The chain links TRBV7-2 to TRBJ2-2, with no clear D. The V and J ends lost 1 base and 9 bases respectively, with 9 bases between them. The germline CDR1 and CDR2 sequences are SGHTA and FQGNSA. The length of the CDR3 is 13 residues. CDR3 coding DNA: TGTGCCAGCAGCTTAGATTATGTCCGGGAGCTGTTTTTT. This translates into CASSLDYVRELFF.